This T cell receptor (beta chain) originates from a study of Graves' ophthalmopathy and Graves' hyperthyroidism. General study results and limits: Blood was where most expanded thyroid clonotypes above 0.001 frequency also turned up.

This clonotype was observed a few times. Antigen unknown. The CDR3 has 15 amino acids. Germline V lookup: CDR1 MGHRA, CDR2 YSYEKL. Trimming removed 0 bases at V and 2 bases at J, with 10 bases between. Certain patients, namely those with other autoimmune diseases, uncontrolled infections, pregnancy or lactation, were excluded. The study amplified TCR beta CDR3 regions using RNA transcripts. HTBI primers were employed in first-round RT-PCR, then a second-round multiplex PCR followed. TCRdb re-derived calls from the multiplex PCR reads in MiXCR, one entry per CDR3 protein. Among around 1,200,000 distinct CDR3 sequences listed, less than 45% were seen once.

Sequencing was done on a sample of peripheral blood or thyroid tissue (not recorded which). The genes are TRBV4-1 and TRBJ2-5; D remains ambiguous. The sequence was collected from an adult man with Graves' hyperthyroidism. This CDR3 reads CASSQESTIQETQYF. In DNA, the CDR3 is TGCGCCAGCAGCCAAGAGTCAACAATACAAGAGACCCAGTACTTC.